The rows below give T cell receptor beta chains drawn from one sample of a study of T cell responses to AZD1222 COVID-19 vaccine. The table came from immunoSEQ multiplex PCR; TCRdb's copy has only in-frame clones and leaves some out. The sample has under 200,000 clones, 90% seen once; the top ten hold about 1.4%. This specimen was peripheral blood, taken on day 0 of AZD1222 vaccination. These receptors were obtained from an adult in good health. The CDR3 runs from the conserved cysteine through the conserved F or W. D genes are given only for firm matches.

v_gene	d_gene	CDR3aa
TRBV5-1	.	CASSLEQGYEQYF
TRBV28	.	CASSSQGGLPNYGYTF
TRBV7-9	.	CASSLLNEQYF
TRBV5-1	.	CASSSGAGGLYGYTF
TRBV4-1	.	CASSQDQVGVNYGYTF
TRBV2	TRBD2	CASSEWLAGATGELFF
TRBV5-1	.	CASSFIGGTNEKLFF
TRBV27	.	CASSFRGAEQYF
TRBV4-1	.	CASSQGVVGINQPQHF
TRBV2	.	CASTPRSQIYEQYF
TRBV10-3	TRBD1	CAISESQGGPLGVFF
TRBV5-4	TRBD1	CASSGTGYTEAFF
TRBV3-1/TRBV3-2	.	CASSLKWARSGDTQYF
TRBV30	.	CAWSVAANYGYTF
TRBV10-1	.	CASRGPGTDTQYF
TRBV5-6	TRBD1	CASSLAGTGGRNEQFF
TRBV4-3	TRBD1	CASSQEAGQGADTQYF
TRBV19	.	CASSRAGGASGNTIYF
TRBV4-3	TRBD1	CASSQVTGVTYGYTF
TRBV2	.	CAGSRQEETQYF
TRBV6-2/TRBV6-3	.	CASSAYGTPTYGYTF
TRBV7-9	TRBD1	CASSSDRGRETQYF
TRBV5-4	.	CASSAGQINEKLFF
TRBV27	.	CASSYPATVRRTEAFF
TRBV7-9	TRBD1	CASSRNGDRQETQYF
TRBV28	.	CASSLSGTRGYEQYF